These 27 T cell receptor beta chains were sequenced from one sample in a study of T cell repertoires in cytomegalovirus infection. TCRdb fed the reads into MiXCR, producing one record per CDR3 protein. This table holds about 110,000 distinct CDR3 sequences, 25% to 35% found once. Antigens for these TCRs are unknown. The specimen was CD8+ T cells from cultured PBMCs, collected from culture after CMV antigen stimulation. These receptors came from a human donor in good health (CMV status not recorded). Some clones in this sample may be carry-over from other donors' samples.

This clonotype was seen once. This may stem from a read error, because a much larger clone lies one nucleotide away. The chain recombines TRBV6-5 with TRBJ2-7; TRBD2 is a possible D gene (5 bases). The CDR3 totals 14 residues. The germline CDR1 and CDR2 sequences are MNHEY and SVGAGI. In nucleotides, the CDR3 is TGTGCCAACAGTTACTCGGAGGCCCCCTACGAGCAGTACTTC. Protein product: CANSYSEAPYEQYF.

This chain joins TRBV20-1 and TRBJ2-7; D not resolved. This CDR3 has 13 amino acids. V was trimmed by 1 base and J by 2 bases, leaving 9 bases between them. CDR1 and CDR2 from the germline V gene are DFQATT and SNEGSKA (reference sequence). The CDR3 nucleotides are TGCAGTGCTAGAGGGGTGGGAACCTACGAGCAGTACTTC. It is translated as CSARGVGTYEQYF.

The sample holds a few counts of this clonotype. The V call is TRBV6-2 or TRBV6-3, the J call TRBJ2-7; no definite D call. In germline, CDR1 is MNHEY, CDR2 SVGEGT. This CDR3 is built from 12 residues. V lost 8 bases and J lost 2, with 10 bases in between. The CDR3 DNA reads TGTGCCAGCGGCTCCAGGACCTACGAGCAGTACTTC. Its translation: CASGSRTYEQYF.

This clonotype has more than one count but fewer than ten. V and J are TRBV28 and TRBJ1-2; a possible D gene is TRBD1 (6 bases). Trimming cost V 4 bases and J 4 bases, with 19 bases left between them. The length of the CDR3 is 16 residues. Germline CDR1 is MDHEN and CDR2 is SYDVKM. The CDR3 coding sequence is TGTGCCAGCAGTTCCCCCAGTGGGGGGCGTGGCTATGGCTACACCTTC. This translates into CASSSPSGGRGYGYTF.

The chain joins TRBV3-1 to TRBJ2-5; D may be TRBD1 (6 bases). This CDR3 is 14 amino acids long. Trimming cost V 1 base and J 1 base, with 7 bases left between them. The germline CDR1 and CDR2 sequences are LGHDT and YNNKEL (reference sequence). In DNA, the CDR3 is TGTGCCAGCAGCCAAGGCAGGGGCCAAGAGACCCAGTACTTC. Translation: CASSQGRGQETQYF.

This clonotype was seen many times. The chain uses TRBV7-8 and TRBJ2-7; no clear D. The CDR3 sequence is 15 residues long. CDR1 SGHVS and CDR2 FQNEAQ come from the germline V gene. V lost 3 bases to trimming and J lost 0 bases, with 12 bases between them. CDR3 nucleotides: TGTGCCAGCAGCTTCGCTATCCCAGCCTCCTACGAGCAGTACTTC. It encodes CASSFAIPASYEQYF.

This clonotype was seen only a few times. CDR3 loop: CASSEAFNEQFF. CDR3 in DNA: TGTGCCAGCAGTGAAGCGTTTAATGAGCAGTTCTTC. The genes are TRBV6-1 and TRBJ2-1; D remains unclear. The CDR3 extends over 12 amino acids. CDR1 MNHNS and CDR2 SASEGT come from the germline V gene. With 0 bases removed from V and 7 bases from J, the gap between germline ends came to 4 bases.

Only a few counts were recorded for this clonotype. This sequence joins TRBV7-6 and TRBJ1-1, with D perhaps TRBD1 (5 bases). CDR3 length: 15 residues. Germline CDR1 is SGHVS and CDR2 is FNYEAQ. Trimming shortened V by 1 base and J by 4 bases, and 13 bases separated the two germline ends. The CDR3 DNA reads TGTGCCAGCAGCTTAGTGGCGGGGGACGGCACTGAAGCTTTCTTT. It yields the protein CASSLVAGDGTEAFF.

Details on this clonotype: A read error may be the cause here, since a much bigger clone is one base away. The rearrangement links TRBV6-5 to TRBJ1-2; 7 bases match TRBD1. Germline CDR1 reads MNHEY; CDR2 reads SVGAGI. There are 13 residues in the CDR3. The CDR3 sequence: CANSYSGGYGYTF. CDR3 nucleotides: TGTGCCAACAGTTACTCAGGGGGCTATGGCTACACCTTC.

There are a few counts of this clonotype. The V call is TRBV4-1, the J call TRBJ2-7; D is undetermined. Per the germline V gene, CDR1 is MGHRA and CDR2 is YSYEKL. V lost 5 bases to trimming and J lost 0 bases, with 11 bases between them. The CDR3 loop spans 14 amino acids. The CDR3 loop is CASSAGPSSYEQYF. The CDR3 DNA reads TGCGCCAGCAGCGCAGGCCCTAGCTCCTACGAGCAGTACTTC.

Many counts were recorded for this clonotype. V gene TRBV7-8 combines with J gene TRBJ2-7; D gene uncertain. Germline loops: CDR1 SGHVS, CDR2 FQNEAQ. CDR3 length equals 13 residues. V gave up 3 bases and J gave up 2 bases, with 8 bases separating them. DNA of the CDR3: TGTGCCAGCAGCTTTCTAGTAGCCTACGAGCAGTACTTC. Translation: CASSFLVAYEQYF.

CDR3 nucleotide sequence: TGTGCCAGCACCCTACTAGGCTACACTGAAGCTTTCTTT. Translated, it gives CASTLLGYTEAFF. This sequence joins TRBV6-2 or TRBV6-3 and TRBJ1-1; D gene ambiguous. The V end lost 7 bases, the J end lost 3 bases, and 12 bases lay between the germline ends. This CDR3 region has 13 residues. The germline CDR1 and CDR2 sequences are MNHEY and SVGEGT.

At least ten counts were recorded for this clonotype. The CDR3 region is CASSPNYSGNTIYF. DNA for the CDR3: TGTGCCAGCAGCCCAAACTACTCTGGAAACACCATATATTTT. This rearrangement joins TRBV7-2 to TRBJ1-3, with D hard to call. Germline V gives CDR1 SGHTA, CDR2 FQGNSA. There are 14 residues in the CDR3. V dropped 5 bases and J dropped 0 bases, with 8 bases sitting between them. The whole variable domain, remainder taken from reference TRBV7-2 and TRBJ1-3, is GAGVSQSPSNKVTEKGKDVELRCDPISGHTALYWYRQSLGQGLEFLIYFQGNSAPDKSGLPSDRFSAERTGGSVSTLTIQRTQQEDSAVYLCASSPNYSGNTIYFGEGSWLTVV.

The V call is TRBV28, the J call TRBJ2-7, with D unclear. There are 14 residues in the CDR3. Germline V CDR1 and CDR2: MDHEN, SYDVKM. Trimming took off 4 bases at V and 8 bases at J, with 18 bases between the two ends. This chain's CDR3 is CASSSRVYYGKQYF. The CDR3 nucleotides are TGTGCCAGCAGTTCCCGGGTCTACTACGGCAAGCAGTACTTC.

The chain links TRBV6-8 to TRBJ2-1; D unclear. The germline CDR1 and CDR2 sequences are MNHGY and SAAAGT. V lost 5 bases and J 2 bases, leaving 13 bases between the germline ends. The CDR3 totals 15 residues. The DNA for the CDR3 is TGTGCCAGCAGTACTGGTACGGCCCCCTACAATGAGCAGTTCTTC. Translating it yields CASSTGTAPYNEQFF.

This chain links TRBV14 with TRBJ1-1; 9 positions agree with TRBD1. The V segment lost 0 bases and the J segment 6 bases; nucleotides outside the gene matches: 5. The germline gives CDR1 SGHDN, CDR2 FVKESK. The CDR3 runs 15 residues. CDR3: CASSQDLQGASEAFF. Here the CDR3 DNA reads TGTGCCAGCAGCCAAGATCTACAGGGGGCATCTGAAGCTTTCTTT.

The chain carries TRBV7-6 and TRBJ2-1, with no clear D. CDR1 is SGHVS and CDR2 is FNYEAQ in the germline V gene. Trimming shortened V by 1 base and J by 6 bases, and 13 bases separated the two germline ends. CDR3 size: 15 residues. The CDR3 spells CASSLGAVSGNEQFF. The CDR3, as DNA: TGTGCCAGCAGCTTAGGCGCGGTTTCCGGCAATGAGCAGTTCTTC.

This clonotype was observed a handful of times. V usage is TRBV7-3 and J usage is TRBJ1-5, with D hard to call. The CDR3 length is 11 residues. Germline V lookup: CDR1 SGHTA, CDR2 FQGTGA. Trimming took off 5 bases at V and 8 bases at J, with 7 bases between the two ends. CDR3 sequence reads: CASSGGEPQHF. In DNA form, the CDR3 reads TGTGCCAGCAGCGGAGGAGAGCCCCAGCATTTT.

This clonotype has only a few counts. The CDR3 DNA reads as TGTGCCAGCAGCGCGGGGACAGCGGTCTCTGGGGCCAACGTCCTGACTTTC. It yields the protein CASSAGTAVSGANVLTF. V is TRBV7-8 and J is TRBJ2-6; TRBD1 is a possible D gene (7 bases). The V end was cut by 5 bases, the J end by 0 bases, with 14 bases between. From germline, CDR1 is SGHVS and CDR2 FQNEAQ. The CDR3 totals 17 residues.

The rearrangement links TRBV7-2 to TRBJ2-2, with D tentatively TRBD1 (6 bases). In germline, CDR1 is SGHTA, CDR2 FQGNSA. This CDR3 spans 13 amino acids. With 5 bases removed from V and 5 bases from J, the gap between germline ends came to 9 bases. The CDR3 protein is CASSVTGTGELFF. CDR3 nucleotide sequence: TGTGCCAGCAGCGTCACAGGGACCGGGGAGCTGTTTTTT.

The V call is TRBV6-6, the J call TRBJ1-5, with D unclear. The germline gives CDR1 MNHNY, CDR2 SVGAGI (reference sequence). V was shortened by 5 bases and J by 0 bases, with 14 bases between the two germline ends. The length of the CDR3 is 16 residues. CDR3 in DNA: TGTGCCAGCAGTGAACTCGCACTCTATAGCAATCAGCCCCAGCATTTT. Its translation: CASSELALYSNQPQHF.

This clonotype was seen a handful of times. The J gene is TRBJ1-2, the V gene TRBV4-1; a weak D match, TRBD1 (5 bases). V lost 0 bases to trimming and J lost 7 bases, with 18 bases between them. CDR1 and CDR2 (germline): MGHRA, YSYEKL. The CDR3 sequence is 16 residues long. CDR3 coding DNA: TGCGCCAGCAGCCAAGATCTGGGGGGGACTCAGAGTGGCTACACCTTC. Protein: CASSQDLGGTQSGYTF.

The sample holds many counts of this clonotype. The rearrangement joins TRBV7-8 to TRBJ1-5, with D hard to call. In germline, CDR1 is SGHVS, CDR2 FQNEAQ. Trimming left V 2 bases short and J 4 bases short, with 12 bases between. The CDR3 consists of 15 residues. The CDR3 here is CASSLLGSLNQPQHF. For the CDR3, the DNA is TGTGCCAGCAGCTTATTGGGCTCGCTTAATCAGCCCCAGCATTTT. The complete variable domain, with remaining parts taken from reference TRBV7-8 and TRBJ1-5, reads GAGVSQSPRYKVAKRGQDVALRCDPISGHVSLFWYQQALGQGPEFLTYFQNEAQLDKSGLPSDRFFAERPEGSVSTLKIQRTQQEDSAVYLCASSLLGSLNQPQHFGDGTRLSIL.

Only a few counts were recorded for this clonotype. This chain joins TRBV27 and TRBJ2-5, with D maybe TRBD1 (5 bases). CDR3 length: 14 residues. The germline V gene encodes CDR1 MNHEY and CDR2 SMNVEV (reference sequence). V was clipped by 4 bases and J by 4 bases, with 13 bases between them. The CDR3 loop is CASSSGPQGETQYF. The DNA of the CDR3 is TGTGCCAGCAGTTCAGGGCCGCAAGGAGAGACCCAGTACTTC.

On this clonotype itself: A read error may be the cause here, since a much bigger clone is one base away. V gene TRBV7-2 combines with J gene TRBJ2-7; D is unclear. With 5 bases removed from V and 1 base from J, the gap between germline ends came to 9 bases. Germline CDR1 SGHTA, CDR2 FQGNSA. The length of the CDR3 is 13 residues. In DNA form, the CDR3 reads TGTGCCAGCAGCCCCGAACAGTCCTACGAGCAGTACTTC. This codes for CASSPEQSYEQYF.

This clonotype came up a few times. V is TRBV4-1 and J is TRBJ1-5, with TRBD1 as a possible D gene (5 bases). Trimming took off 2 bases at V and 4 bases at J, with 12 bases between the two ends. Germline CDR1 and CDR2: MGHRA and YSYEKL. The length of the CDR3 is 15 residues. The CDR3 DNA reads TGCGCCAGCAGCCAAAAGGGACGGACAAATCAGCCCCAGCATTTT. It is translated as CASSQKGRTNQPQHF.

The chain employs TRBV28 and TRBJ2-3, with 16 bases aligning to TRBD2. The CDR3 contains 22 residues. The germline V gene encodes CDR1 MDHEN and CDR2 SYDVKM. V was clipped by 2 bases and J by 1 base; unmatched bases: 15. The CDR3 nucleotides are TGTGCCAGCAGTTTACCTCGGGCCGGGACTAGCGGGGGGGGTGAGGGCACAGATACGCAGTATTTT. It is translated as CASSLPRAGTSGGGEGTDTQYF.